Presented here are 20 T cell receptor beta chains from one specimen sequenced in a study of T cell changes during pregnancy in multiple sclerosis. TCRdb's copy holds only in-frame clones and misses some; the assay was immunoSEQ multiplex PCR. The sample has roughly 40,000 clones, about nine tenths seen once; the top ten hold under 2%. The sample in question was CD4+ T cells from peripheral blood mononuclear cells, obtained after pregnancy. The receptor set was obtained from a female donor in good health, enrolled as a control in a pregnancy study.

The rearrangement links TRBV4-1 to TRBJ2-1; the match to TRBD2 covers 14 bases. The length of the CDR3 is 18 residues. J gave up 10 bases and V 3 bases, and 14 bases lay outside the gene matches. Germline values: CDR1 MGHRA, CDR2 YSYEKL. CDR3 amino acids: CASSQGGLAGGGRGEQFF. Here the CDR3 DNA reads TGCGCCAGCAGCCAGGGAGGACTAGCGGGAGGCGGACGGGGGGAGCAGTTCTTC.

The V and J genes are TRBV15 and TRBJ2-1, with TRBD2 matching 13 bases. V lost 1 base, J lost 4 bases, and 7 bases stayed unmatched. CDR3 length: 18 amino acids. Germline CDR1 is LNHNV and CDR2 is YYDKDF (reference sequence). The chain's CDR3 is CATSRGPLGLAGYNEQFF. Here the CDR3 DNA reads TGTGCCACCAGCAGAGGACCCCTGGGACTAGCGGGATACAATGAGCAGTTCTTC.

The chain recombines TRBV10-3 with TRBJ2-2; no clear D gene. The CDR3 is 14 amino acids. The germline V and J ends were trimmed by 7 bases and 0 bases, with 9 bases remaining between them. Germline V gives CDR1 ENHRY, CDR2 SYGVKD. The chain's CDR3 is CAIKEQPNTGELFF. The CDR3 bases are TGTGCCATCAAAGAACAGCCGAACACCGGGGAGCTGTTTTTT.

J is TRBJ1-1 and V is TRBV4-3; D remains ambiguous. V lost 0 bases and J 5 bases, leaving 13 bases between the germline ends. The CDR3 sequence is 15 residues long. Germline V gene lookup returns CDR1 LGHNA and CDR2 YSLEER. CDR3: CASSQDLASATEAFF. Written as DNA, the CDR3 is TGCGCCAGCAGCCAAGATCTAGCGTCGGCGACTGAAGCTTTCTTT.

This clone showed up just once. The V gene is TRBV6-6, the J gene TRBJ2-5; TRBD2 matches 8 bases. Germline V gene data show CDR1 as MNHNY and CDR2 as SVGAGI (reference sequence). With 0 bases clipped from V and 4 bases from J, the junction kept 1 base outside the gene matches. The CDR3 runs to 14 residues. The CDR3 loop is CASSYSLAGETQYF. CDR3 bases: TGTGCCAGCAGTTACTCGCTAGCGGGAGAGACCCAGTACTTC.

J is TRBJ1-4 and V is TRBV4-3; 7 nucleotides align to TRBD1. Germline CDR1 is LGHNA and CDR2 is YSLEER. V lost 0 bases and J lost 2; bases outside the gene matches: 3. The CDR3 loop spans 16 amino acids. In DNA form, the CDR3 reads TGCGCCAGCAGCCAAGATTCCAGGGGGACTAATGAAAAACTGTTTTTT. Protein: CASSQDSRGTNEKLFF.

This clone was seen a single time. The CDR3 nucleotides are TGTGCCAGCACTTCCGTAGCGGGTCTAGCCAAAAACATTCAGTACTTC. Translated: CASTSVAGLAKNIQYF. The chain employs TRBV6-6 and TRBJ2-4, with 7 positions matching TRBD2. The CDR3 runs to 16 residues. Germline CDR1 MNHNY, CDR2 SVGAGI (reference sequence). The trim removed 7 bases at V and 0 bases at J, leaving 9 bases unmatched.

The CDR3 loop is CASSFSQGWNTEAFF. The CDR3 DNA sequence: TGTGCCAGCAGTTTCTCACAGGGATGGAACACTGAAGCTTTCTTT. The chain employs TRBV28 and TRBJ1-1, with D possibly being TRBD1 (6 bases). This CDR3 is 15 amino acids long. CDR1 is MDHEN, CDR2 SYDVKM, per germline. The V gene lost 3 bases and the J gene lost 1 base, with 12 bases spanning the gap.

CDR3 in amino acids: CASSFSGANYGYTF. The CDR3 nucleotides are TGTGCCAGCAGTTTTTCGGGGGCTAACTATGGCTACACCTTC. The J gene is TRBJ1-2, the V gene TRBV28, with TRBD1 as a possible D gene (5 bases). Trimming pared 3 bases from V and 0 bases from J, leaving 8 bases between. CDR1 and CDR2 from the germline V gene are MDHEN and SYDVKM. The length of the CDR3 is 14 residues.

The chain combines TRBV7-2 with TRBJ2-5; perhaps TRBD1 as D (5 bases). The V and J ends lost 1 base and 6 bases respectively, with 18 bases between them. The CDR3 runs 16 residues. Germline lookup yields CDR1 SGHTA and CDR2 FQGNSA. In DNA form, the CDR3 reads TGTGCCAGCAGCTTAGGTGGAAGTGGGAAGGGGAAGACCCAGTACTTC. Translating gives CASSLGGSGKGKTQYF.

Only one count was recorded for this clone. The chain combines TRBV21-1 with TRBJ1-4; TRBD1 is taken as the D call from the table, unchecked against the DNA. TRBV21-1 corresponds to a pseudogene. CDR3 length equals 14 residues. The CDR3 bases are TGTGCCGGCCTTCCCCGCAGGGCTAATGAAAAACTGTTTTTT. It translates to CAGLPRRANEKLFF.

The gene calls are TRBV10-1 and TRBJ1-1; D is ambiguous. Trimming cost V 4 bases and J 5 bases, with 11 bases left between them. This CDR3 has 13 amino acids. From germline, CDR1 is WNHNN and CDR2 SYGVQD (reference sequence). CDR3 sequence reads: CASSGGSGTEAFF. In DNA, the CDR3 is TGCGCCAGCAGTGGAGGGTCGGGGACTGAAGCTTTCTTT.

This CDR3 reads CASSQDLASYEQYF. The DNA for the CDR3 is TGTGCCAGCAGCCAAGATCTAGCTTCCTACGAGCAGTACTTC. The J gene is TRBJ2-7, the V gene TRBV14, with D possibly TRBD2 on 5 matching bases. This CDR3 spans 14 amino acids. V lost 0 bases to trimming and J lost 1 base, with 7 bases between them. The V gene's germline CDR1 is SGHDN and CDR2 FVKESK.

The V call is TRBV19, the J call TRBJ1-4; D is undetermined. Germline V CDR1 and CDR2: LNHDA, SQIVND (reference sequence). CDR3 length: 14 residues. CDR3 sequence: CAASQASRNEKLFF. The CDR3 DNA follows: TGTGCAGCCAGTCAAGCGTCCCGGAATGAAAAACTGTTTTTT.

The CDR3 sequence is CASSLGDRATDTQYF. DNA for the CDR3: TGCGCCAGCAGCTTGGGGGACAGGGCAACAGATACGCAGTATTTT. V usage is TRBV5-1 and J usage is TRBJ2-3, with TRBD1 matching over 9 bases. Trimming at V came to 0 bases and at J to 3 bases, leaving 2 bases not matched to a gene. Per the germline V gene, CDR1 is SGHRS and CDR2 is YFSETQ. The CDR3 length is 15 residues. Based on the CDR3 plus reference TRBV5-1 and TRBJ2-3, the full variable domain is KAGVTQTPRYLIKTRGQQVTLSCSPISGHRSVSWYQQTPGQGLQFLFEYFSETQRNKGNFPGRFSGRQFSNSRSEMNVSTLELGDSALYLCASSLGDRATDTQYFGPGTRLTVL.

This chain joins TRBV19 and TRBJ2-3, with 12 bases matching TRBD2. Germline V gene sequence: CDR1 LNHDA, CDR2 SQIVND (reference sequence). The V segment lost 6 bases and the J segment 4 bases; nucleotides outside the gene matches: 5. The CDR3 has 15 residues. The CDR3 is CASRLTSGSADTQYF. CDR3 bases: TGTGCCAGTAGACTGACTAGCGGGAGTGCAGATACGCAGTATTTT. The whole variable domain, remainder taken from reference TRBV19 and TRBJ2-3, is DGGITQSPKYLFRKEGQNVTLSCEQNLNHDAMYWYRQDPGQGLRLIYYSQIVNDFQKGDIAEGYSVSREKKESFPLTVTSAQKNPTAFYLCASRLTSGSADTQYFGPGTRLTVL.

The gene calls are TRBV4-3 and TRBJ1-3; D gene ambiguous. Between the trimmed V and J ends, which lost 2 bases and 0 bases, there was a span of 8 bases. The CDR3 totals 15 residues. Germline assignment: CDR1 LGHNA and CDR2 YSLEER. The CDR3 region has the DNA TGCGCCAGCAGCCAATTAGCCATCTCTGGAAACACCATATATTTT. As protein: CASSQLAISGNTIYF.

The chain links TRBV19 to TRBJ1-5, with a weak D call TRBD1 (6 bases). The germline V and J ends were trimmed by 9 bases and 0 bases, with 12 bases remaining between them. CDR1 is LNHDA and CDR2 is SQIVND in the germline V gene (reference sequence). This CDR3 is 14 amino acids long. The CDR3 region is CASRQAYSNQPQHF. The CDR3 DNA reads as TGTGCCAGCCGACAGGCCTATAGCAATCAGCCCCAGCATTTT.

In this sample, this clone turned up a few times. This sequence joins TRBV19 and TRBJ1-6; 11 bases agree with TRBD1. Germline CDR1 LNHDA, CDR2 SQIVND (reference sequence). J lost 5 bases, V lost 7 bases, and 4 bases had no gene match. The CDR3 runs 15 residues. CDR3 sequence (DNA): TGTGCCAGTAAACCGGGACAGGGGGATAATTCACCCCTCCACTTT. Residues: CASKPGQGDNSPLHF.

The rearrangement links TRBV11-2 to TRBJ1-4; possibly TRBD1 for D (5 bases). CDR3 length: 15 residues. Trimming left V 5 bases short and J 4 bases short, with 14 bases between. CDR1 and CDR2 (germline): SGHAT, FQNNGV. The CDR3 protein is CASSPSRQNNEKLFF. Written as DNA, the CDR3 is TGTGCCAGCAGCCCGTCAAGACAGAATAATGAAAAACTGTTTTTT.